This TCR beta chain was identified in a study of somatic reversion in DOCK8 deficiency (dated by TCRdb to 2018 to 2020). Regarding the complete study: In the study, T cell receptor beta repertoires were compared across three groups: DOCK8-deficient patients, DOCK8-revertant patients and healthy volunteers. The study investigated how somatic reversion of pathogenic DOCK8 variants alters lymphocyte differentiation and function in DOCK8 deficiency. DOCK8-deficient patients in the study had been reported previously. Here is what the overall study found, with its caveats: The methods did not state, for each individual sample, whether the source material was whole blood or PBMCs.

Healthy control blood was obtained from volunteer donors provided by blood services in Australia and France. For the TCR repertoire analysis, genomic DNA was extracted either from whole blood samples or from PBMCs. CDR1 LGHNA and CDR2 YNFKEQ are derived from the germline V gene. V is trimmed back by 0 bases and J by 2 bases, and the junction contains 4 bases that no gene match accounts for. The CDR3 has 16 amino acids, counting the end cysteine and phenylalanine. Just the 48-base CDR3 DNA is kept, in frame starting at base 1. Only a few counts were recorded for this clonotype. The specificity of this receptor is unknown. Per-base quality was not reported, and no clone a single base away is much larger than it. The library was produced with multiplex PCR. One-step amplicon PCR with EuroClonality-NGS primers was used to generate TRB libraries from around 95 ng genomic DNA. Sequencing of the TRB amplicons was done on Illumina MiSeq instruments using 2 x 250 bp version 2 chemistry. Per the authors' processing: Primary TRB sequence analysis and V(D)J annotation were performed with IMGT/HighV-QUEST. VDJtools was used to assess repertoire diversity and composition after nonfunctional clones were removed and samples were downsampled for comparisons between samples. Clones were called with MiXCR by TCRdb after fastp trimmed the public reads at Q25, and only in-frame beta chains were retained. Entries that share a CDR3 protein sequence are merged under the most common genes and DNA. TCRdb, not the authors, supplied the V and J calls. For this sample there are over 4,000 distinct CDR3 sequences; around 25% appear just once. Around 9.1% of the sample belongs to the ten largest clones.

This receptor was taken from a human donor in good health. The chain couples TRBV4-2 to TRBJ2-7; TRBD1 agrees with 10 junctional bases. Sequencing input: peripheral blood. Here the CDR3 is given as CASSQDWDRGTYEQYF. The sequenced DNA: TGTGCCAGCAGCCAAGATTGGGACAGGGGTACCTACGAGCAGTACTTC.